The present T cell receptor (beta chain) was sequenced within a study of cytomegalovirus exposure and HLA in healthy donors. Study results and limitations: In a later analysis, CMV-associated beta chains were mostly HLA-associated, it appeared. Being indistinguishable, some V segments were excluded, TRBV6-2 and TRBV6-3 among them. 16,951 TCR beta sequences were associated with HLA alleles at 0.05 false discovery rate in a later analysis. What a later analysis reportedly showed was that an Asian-associated ancestry cluster had fewer N-insertions than the roughly 720-donor mean.

This clone was seen a few times. Its antigen is still unknown. Both 60 Vbeta primers and 13 Jbeta primers went into the PCR. This table comes from immunoSEQ multiplex PCR, and its TCRdb copy is limited to in-frame clones, with some not included. The table records just over 150,000 clones, roughly 79% of them present only once. The ends lost 4 bases at V and 4 bases at J; junction bases unmatched: 9. Germline assignment: CDR1 MNHEY and CDR2 SVGAGI. The CDR3 runs to 16 residues. Sequencing was carried out using PBMCs. The origin of this receptor is a woman in her 50s in good health and CMV-seropositive. This chain links TRBV6-5 with TRBJ1-3, with 8 bases lining up with TRBD1. DNA for the CDR3: TGTGCCAGCAGTTCGGACAGGGTAGATGCAGGAAACACCATATATTTT. It specifies CASSSDRVDAGNTIYF.